The T cell receptor beta chain under discussion was sequenced for a study of cytomegalovirus exposure and HLA in healthy donors. The CDR3 is 13 residues long. The ends lost 2 bases at V and 10 bases at J; junction bases unmatched: 4. Germline V lookup: CDR1 MNHEY, CDR2 SVGAGI. This clone occurred once. PCR primers comprised 60 Vbeta and 13 Jbeta primers. Measured with immunoSEQ multiplex PCR; TCRdb has only the in-frame clones, and not every one. This sample has approximately 68,000 clones; around 75% occur once, and the top ten carry about 8%. The source is a woman younger than 45 in good health and CMV-seropositive. V usage is TRBV6-5 and J usage is TRBJ2-1; 8 bases match TRBD1. The sample was PBMCs. The DNA for the CDR3 is TGTGCCAGCAGTTACGACAGGGGAGAGGAGCAGTTCTTC. As protein: CASSYDRGEEQFF.